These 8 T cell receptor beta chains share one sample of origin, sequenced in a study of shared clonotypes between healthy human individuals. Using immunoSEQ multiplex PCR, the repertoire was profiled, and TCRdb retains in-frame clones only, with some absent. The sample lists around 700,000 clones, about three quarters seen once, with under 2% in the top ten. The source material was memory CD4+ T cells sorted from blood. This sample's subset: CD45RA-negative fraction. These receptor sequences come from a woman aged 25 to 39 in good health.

The CDR3 reads CASSIEGLRTGLLGNQPQHF. The CDR3, as DNA: TGTGCCAGTAGTATAGAAGGCCTTCGGACAGGGTTATTAGGCAATCAGCCCCAGCATTTT. The chain has TRBV19 and TRBJ1-5, with TRBD1 matching over 8 bases. Looked up from germline, CDR1 is LNHDA and CDR2 is SQIVND (reference sequence). V lost 0 bases and J lost 2; bases outside the gene matches: 15. The CDR3 loop spans 20 amino acids.

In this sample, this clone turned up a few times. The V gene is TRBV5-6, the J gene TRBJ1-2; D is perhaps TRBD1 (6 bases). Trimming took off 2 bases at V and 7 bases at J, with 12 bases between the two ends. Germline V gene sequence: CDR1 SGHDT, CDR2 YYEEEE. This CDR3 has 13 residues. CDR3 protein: CASSFWGALGYTF. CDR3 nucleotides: TGTGCCAGCAGCTTTTGGGGGGCGCTTGGCTACACCTTC.

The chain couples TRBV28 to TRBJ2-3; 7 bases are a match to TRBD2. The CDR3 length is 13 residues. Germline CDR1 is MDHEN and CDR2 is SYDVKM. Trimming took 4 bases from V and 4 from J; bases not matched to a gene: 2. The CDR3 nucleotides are TGTGCCAGCAGTTGGGGGGGATCAGATACGCAGTATTTT. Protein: CASSWGGSDTQYF.

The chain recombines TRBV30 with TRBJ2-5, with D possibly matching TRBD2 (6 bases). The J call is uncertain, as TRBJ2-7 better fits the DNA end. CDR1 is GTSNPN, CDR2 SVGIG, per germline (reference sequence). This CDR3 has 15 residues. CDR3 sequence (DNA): TGTGCCTGGAACCCGGGAGACAGTTTCGCCTACGAGCAGTACTTC. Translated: CAWNPGDSFAYEQYF.

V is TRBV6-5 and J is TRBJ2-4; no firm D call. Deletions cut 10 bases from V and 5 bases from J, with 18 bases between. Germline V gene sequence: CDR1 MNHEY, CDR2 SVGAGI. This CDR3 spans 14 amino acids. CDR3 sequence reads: CATKTMSPQNIQYF. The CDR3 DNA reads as TGTGCCACCAAAACCATGTCACCCCAAAACATTCAGTACTTC.

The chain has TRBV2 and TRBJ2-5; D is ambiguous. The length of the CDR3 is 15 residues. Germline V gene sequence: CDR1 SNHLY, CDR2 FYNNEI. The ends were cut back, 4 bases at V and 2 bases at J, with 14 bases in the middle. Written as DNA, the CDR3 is TGTGCCAGCAGTGGTCAGCCAACTACTCAAGAGACCCAGTACTTC. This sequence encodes CASSGQPTTQETQYF. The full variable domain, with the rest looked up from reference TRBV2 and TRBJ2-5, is EPEVTQTPSHQVTQMGQEVILRCVPISNHLYFYWYRQILGQKVEFLVSFYNNEISEKSEIFDDQFSVERPDGSNFTLKIRSTKLEDSAMYFCASSGQPTTQETQYFGPGTRLLVL.

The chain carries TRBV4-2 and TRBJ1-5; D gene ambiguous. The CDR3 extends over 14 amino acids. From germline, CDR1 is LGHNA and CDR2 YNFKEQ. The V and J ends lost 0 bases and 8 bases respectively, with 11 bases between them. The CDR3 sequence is CASSQDRVGKPQHF. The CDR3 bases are TGTGCCAGCAGCCAAGATCGCGTTGGGAAGCCCCAGCATTTT.

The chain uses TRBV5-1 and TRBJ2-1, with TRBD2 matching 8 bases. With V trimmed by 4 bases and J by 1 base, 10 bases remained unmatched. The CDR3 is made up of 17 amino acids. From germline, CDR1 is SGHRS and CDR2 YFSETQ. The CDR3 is CASSIAFSGTSYNEQFF. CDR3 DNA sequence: TGCGCCAGCAGCATCGCGTTTAGCGGGACATCCTACAATGAGCAGTTCTTC.